This entry is about one TCR beta chain. The antigen is not known. This specimen includes other DNA sequences encoding the same CDR3. There are 14 residues in the CDR3. Trimming stripped 4 bases from V and 0 bases from J, with 7 bases between. CDR1 and CDR2 (germline): SGHDT, YYEEEE. The PCR was carried out with 60 Vbeta primers and 13 Jbeta primers. Sequenced by immunoSEQ multiplex PCR; TCRdb stores in-frame clones only, minus some. The sample has about 150,000 clones, approximately 82% seen once. The sample is drawn from a study of cytomegalovirus exposure and HLA in healthy donors. Broader study findings: In a later analysis, TCR beta V- and J-gene trimming showed a link to a missense DCLRE1C variant. There were some 150 TCR beta chains listed as cytomegalovirus-associated.

The clonotype comes from a woman aged 50 to 65 in good health and CMV-seropositive. The source material was PBMCs. The chain joins TRBV5-6 to TRBJ1-4; no definite D call. The CDR3: CASSLIATNEKLFF. The CDR3 nucleotides are TGTGCCAGCAGCCTAATTGCAACTAATGAAAAACTGTTTTTT. Full variable domain (remainder filled in from reference TRBV5-6 and TRBJ1-4): DAGVTQSPTHLIKTRGQQVTLRCSPKSGHDTVSWYQQALGQGPQFIFQYYEEEERQRGNFPDRFSGHQFPNYSSELNVNALLLGDSALYLCASSLIATNEKLFFGSGTQLSVL.